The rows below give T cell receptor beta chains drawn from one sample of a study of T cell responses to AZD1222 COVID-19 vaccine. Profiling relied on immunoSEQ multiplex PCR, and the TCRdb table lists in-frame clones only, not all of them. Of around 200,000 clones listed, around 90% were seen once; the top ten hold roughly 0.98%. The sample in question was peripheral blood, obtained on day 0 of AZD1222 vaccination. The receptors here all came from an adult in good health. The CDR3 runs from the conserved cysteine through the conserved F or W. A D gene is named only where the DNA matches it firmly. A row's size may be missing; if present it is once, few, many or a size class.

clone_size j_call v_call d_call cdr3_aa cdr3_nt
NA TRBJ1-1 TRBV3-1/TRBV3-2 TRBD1 CASSQLLPGQGSGAFF TGTGCCAGCAGCCAACTTCTCCCGGGACAGGGTTCGGGAGCTTTCTTT
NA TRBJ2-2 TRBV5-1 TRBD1 CASSWGQGNTGELFF TGCGCCAGCAGCTGGGGACAGGGCAACACCGGGGAGCTGTTTTTT
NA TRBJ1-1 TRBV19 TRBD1 CASSAGQGGTEAFF TGTGCCAGTAGTGCTGGACAGGGAGGCACTGAAGCTTTCTTT
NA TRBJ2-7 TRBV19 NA CASTPGRGPYEQYF TGTGCCAGTACCCCCGGCAGGGGTCCCTACGAGCAGTACTTC
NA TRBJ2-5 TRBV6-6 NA CASSYSTGQGTQYF TGTGCCAGCAGTTACTCTACCGGTCAAGGGACCCAGTACTTC
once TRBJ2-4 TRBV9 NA CASSVGGTGLKNIQYF TGTGCCAGCAGCGTAGGAGGGACGGGGCTCAAAAACATTCAGTACTTC
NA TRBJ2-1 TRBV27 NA CASRSVSYNEQFF TGTGCCAGCAGGAGTGTGTCATACAATGAGCAGTTCTTC
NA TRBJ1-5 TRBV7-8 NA CASSLEGGVEQPQHF TGTGCCAGCAGCTTAGAGGGGGGCGTTGAGCAGCCCCAGCATTTT
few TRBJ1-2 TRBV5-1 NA CASSLVQAEDGYTF TGCGCCAGCAGCTTGGTTCAGGCCGAGGATGGCTACACCTTC
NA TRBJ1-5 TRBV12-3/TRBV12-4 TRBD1 CASSGQVLQPQHF TGTGCCAGCAGCGGACAGGTTCTACAGCCCCAGCATTTT
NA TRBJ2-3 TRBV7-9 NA CASSPLNPGTDTQYF TGTGCCAGCAGCCCTCTTAACCCCGGCACAGATACGCAGTATTTT
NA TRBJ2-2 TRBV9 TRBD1 CASSRRDSPNPANTGELFF TGTGCCAGCAGCCGACGGGACAGTCCAAACCCGGCGAACACCGGGGAGCTGTTTTTT
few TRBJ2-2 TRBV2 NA CASSEARTLNTGELFF TGTGCCAGCAGTGAAGCCAGGACTCTGAACACCGGGGAGCTGTTTTTT
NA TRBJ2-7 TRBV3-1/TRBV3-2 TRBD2 CASSQGSGLAFYEQYF TGTGCCAGCAGCCAAGGTTCCGGACTAGCCTTCTACGAGCAGTACTTC
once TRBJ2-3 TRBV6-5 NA CASSYSSTDTQYF TGTGCCAGCAGTTACTCGTCAACAGATACGCAGTATTTT
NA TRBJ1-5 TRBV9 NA CASSVDGNQPQHF TGTGCCAGCAGCGTAGACGGGAATCAGCCCCAGCATTTT
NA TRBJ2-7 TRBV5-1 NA CASSYGTGHYEQYF TGCGCCAGCAGCTACGGGACGGGTCACTACGAGCAGTACTTC